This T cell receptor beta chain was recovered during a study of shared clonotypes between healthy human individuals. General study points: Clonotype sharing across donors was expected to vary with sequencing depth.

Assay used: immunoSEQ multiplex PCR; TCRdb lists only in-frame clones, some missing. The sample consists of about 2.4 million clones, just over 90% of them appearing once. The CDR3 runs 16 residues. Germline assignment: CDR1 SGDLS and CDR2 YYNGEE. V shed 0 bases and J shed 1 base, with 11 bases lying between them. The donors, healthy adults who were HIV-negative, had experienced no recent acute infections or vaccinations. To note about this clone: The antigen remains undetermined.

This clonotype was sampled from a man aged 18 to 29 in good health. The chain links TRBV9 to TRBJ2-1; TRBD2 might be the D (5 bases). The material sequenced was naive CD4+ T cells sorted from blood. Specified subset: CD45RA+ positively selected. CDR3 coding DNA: TGTGCCAGCAGCGTAGACGTTAGCGCGTCCTACAATGAGCAGTTCTTC. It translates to CASSVDVSASYNEQFF.